In its sample, the clone carrying this T cell receptor (beta chain) was seen a few times. Its antigen is unidentified. This sample is drawn from a study of T-cell reconstitution after alpha-beta-depleted transplantation in children. TCRbeta library construction was performed incorporating unique molecular identifiers. Via MiXCR, TCRdb re-called the PCR reads, giving one row per CDR3 protein. The sample shows about 440,000 distinct CDR3 sequences, 43% of them seen only once. Overall study results and limits: Several hundred expanded graft clones reportedly gave rise to the alpha-beta T cells present about two months after transplant. T cells produced anew were the main source of T-cell counts and diversity one year after transplant. From surviving recipient T cells and thymic progenitors came the high day-60 TCRbeta diversity observed in some patients.

CDR3 length: 14 amino acids. CDR1 is MNHEY and CDR2 is SVGAGI in the germline V gene. V was pared by 0 bases and J by 6 bases, with 2 bases of the junction left unmatched. This chain joins TRBV6-5 and TRBJ2-1, with 7 positions matching TRBD2. The input for sequencing was PBMCs, taken before TCRalphabeta/CD19-depleted stem cell transplant. This TCR came from a girl aged 2-10 years with aplastic anemia, due to receive a stem cell transplant. Here the CDR3 DNA reads TGTGCCAGCAGTTACTCCAGGACTAGCAATGAGCAGTTCTTC. This sequence encodes CASSYSRTSNEQFF.